The T cell receptor (beta chain) under discussion was sequenced for a study of beta chain features in type 1 diabetes. Study overall: Over all samples combined, about 100,000,000 sorted cells were examined. Notes on the study in general: There was a moderate but significant shortening of TCRB CDR3s in all four CD4+ subsets of Type 1 diabetes patients.

This clone turned up a few times. What it recognizes is unknown. Every isolated RNA sample was fully reverse transcribed, so sequencing captured expressed TCRB transcripts. The method was immunoSEQ multiplex PCR; TCRdb's version includes in-frame clones alone and lacks a portion of them. The top ten clones hold roughly 0.015% of a sample with a few hundred thousand clones, approximately 15% of them seen once. The receptor was isolated from a man aged 18 to 29 with type 1 diabetes. Sequencing was performed on naive CD4+ T cells from blood.

CDR3 region: CASSLQTPPAETQYF. As DNA, the CDR3 is TGTGCCAGCAGCTTACAGACCCCGCCGGCAGAGACCCAGTACTTC. V is TRBV14 and J is TRBJ2-5; the D is unclear. The CDR3 spans 15 residues. In germline, CDR1 is SGHDN, CDR2 FVKESK. Trimming left V 5 bases short and J 4 bases short, with 17 bases between.